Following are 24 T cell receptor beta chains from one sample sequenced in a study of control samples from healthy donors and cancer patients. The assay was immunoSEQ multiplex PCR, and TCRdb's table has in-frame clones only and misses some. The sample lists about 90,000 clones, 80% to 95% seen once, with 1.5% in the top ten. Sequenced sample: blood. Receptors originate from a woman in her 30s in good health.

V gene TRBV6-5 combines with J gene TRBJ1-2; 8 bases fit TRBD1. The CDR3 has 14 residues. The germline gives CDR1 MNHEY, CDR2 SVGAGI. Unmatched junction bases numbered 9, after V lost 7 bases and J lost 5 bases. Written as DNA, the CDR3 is TGTGCCAGCATTGGTGGACAGGGAAGGTATGGCTACACCTTC. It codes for CASIGGQGRYGYTF.

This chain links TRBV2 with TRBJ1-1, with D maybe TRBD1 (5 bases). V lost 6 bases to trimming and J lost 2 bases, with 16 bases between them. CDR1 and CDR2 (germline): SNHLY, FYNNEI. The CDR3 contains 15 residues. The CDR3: CASRPGRGGNTEAFF. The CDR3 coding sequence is TGTGCCAGCAGGCCTGGGCGGGGCGGAAACACTGAAGCTTTCTTT.

The DNA for the CDR3 is TGCAGCGTTGATAAGACCTCCTATGGCTACACCTTC. Its translation: CSVDKTSYGYTF. This chain links TRBV29-1 with TRBJ1-2, with no clear D. The V gene lost 3 bases and the J gene lost 4 bases, with 9 bases spanning the gap. The germline V gene encodes CDR1 SQVTM and CDR2 ANQGSEA. The CDR3 contains 12 residues.

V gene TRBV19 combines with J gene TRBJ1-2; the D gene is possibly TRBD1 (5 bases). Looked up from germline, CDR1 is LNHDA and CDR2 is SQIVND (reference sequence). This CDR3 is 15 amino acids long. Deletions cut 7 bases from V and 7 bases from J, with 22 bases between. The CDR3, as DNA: TGTGCCAGTACTATCGCGAGAGGCAGGGTGCCTGGCTACACCTTC. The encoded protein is CASTIARGRVPGYTF.

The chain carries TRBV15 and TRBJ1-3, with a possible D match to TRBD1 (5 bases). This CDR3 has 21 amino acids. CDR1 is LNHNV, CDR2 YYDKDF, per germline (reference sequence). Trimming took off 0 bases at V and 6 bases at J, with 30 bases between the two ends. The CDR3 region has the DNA TGTGCCACCAGCAGAGATAGGGACCTGGGACCCCGTGCAGTCTACGAAAACACCATATATTTT. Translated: CATSRDRDLGPRAVYENTIYF. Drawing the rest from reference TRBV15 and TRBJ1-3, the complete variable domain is DAMVIQNPRYQVTQFGKPVTLSCSQTLNHNVMYWYQQKSSQAPKLLFHYYDKDFNNEADTPDNFQSRRPNTSFCFLDIRSPGLGDTAMYLCATSRDRDLGPRAVYENTIYFGEGSWLTVV.

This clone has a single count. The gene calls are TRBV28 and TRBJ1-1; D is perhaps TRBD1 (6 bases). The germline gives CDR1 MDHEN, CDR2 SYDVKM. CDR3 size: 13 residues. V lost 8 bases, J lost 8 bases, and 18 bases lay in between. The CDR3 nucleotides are TGTGCCAGCTACTTACAGGGTAATAACGAAGCTTTCTTT. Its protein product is CASYLQGNNEAFF.

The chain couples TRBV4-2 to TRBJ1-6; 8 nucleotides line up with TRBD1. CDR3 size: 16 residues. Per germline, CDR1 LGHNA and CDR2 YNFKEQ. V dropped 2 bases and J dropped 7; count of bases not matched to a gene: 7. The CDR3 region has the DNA TGTGCCAGCAGCCAACTTCAACAGGGGGGGAATTCACCCCTCCACTTT. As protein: CASSQLQQGGNSPLHF.

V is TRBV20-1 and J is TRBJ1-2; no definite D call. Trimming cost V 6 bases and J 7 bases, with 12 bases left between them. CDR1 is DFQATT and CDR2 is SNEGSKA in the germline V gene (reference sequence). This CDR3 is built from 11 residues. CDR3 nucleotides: TGCAGTGCCCCCACCTTCCCTGGCTACACCTTC. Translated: CSAPTFPGYTF.

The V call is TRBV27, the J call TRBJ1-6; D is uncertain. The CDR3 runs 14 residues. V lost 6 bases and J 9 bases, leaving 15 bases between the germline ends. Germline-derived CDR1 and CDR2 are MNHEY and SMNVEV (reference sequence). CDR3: CASRASFGVSPLHF. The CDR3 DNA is TGTGCCAGCAGGGCTAGTTTCGGGGTTTCACCCCTCCACTTT.

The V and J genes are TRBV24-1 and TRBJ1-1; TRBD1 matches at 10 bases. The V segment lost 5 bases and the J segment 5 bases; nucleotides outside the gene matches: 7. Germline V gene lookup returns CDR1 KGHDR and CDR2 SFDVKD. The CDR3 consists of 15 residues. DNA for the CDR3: TGTGCCACCAGTGGCTCGACAGGGGGCAATACTGAAGCTTTCTTT. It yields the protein CATSGSTGGNTEAFF.

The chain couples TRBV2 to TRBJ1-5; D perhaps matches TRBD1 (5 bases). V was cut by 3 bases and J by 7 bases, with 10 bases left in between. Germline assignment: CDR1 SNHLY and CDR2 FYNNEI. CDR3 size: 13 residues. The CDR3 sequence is CASSDGAGQPQHF. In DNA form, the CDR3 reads TGTGCCAGCAGTGATGGGGCAGGGCAGCCCCAGCATTTT.

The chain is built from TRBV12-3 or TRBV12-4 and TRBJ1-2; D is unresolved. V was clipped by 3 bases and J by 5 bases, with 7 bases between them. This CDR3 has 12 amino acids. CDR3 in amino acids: CASSFGQYGYTF. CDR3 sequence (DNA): TGTGCCAGCAGTTTTGGGCAGTATGGCTACACCTTC.

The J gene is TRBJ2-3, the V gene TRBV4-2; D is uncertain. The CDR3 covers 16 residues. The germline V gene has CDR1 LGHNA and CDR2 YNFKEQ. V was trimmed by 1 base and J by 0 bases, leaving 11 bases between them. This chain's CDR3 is CASSQVGDHSTDTQYF. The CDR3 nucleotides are TGTGCCAGCAGCCAAGTTGGGGATCATAGCACAGATACGCAGTATTTT.

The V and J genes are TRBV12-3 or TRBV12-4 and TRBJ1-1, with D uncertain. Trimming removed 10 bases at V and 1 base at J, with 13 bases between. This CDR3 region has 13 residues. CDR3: CATSPSPNTEAFF. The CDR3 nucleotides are TGTGCCACCTCTCCCTCTCCGAACACTGAAGCTTTCTTT.

The CDR3 region is CASRRIMNTEAFF. The CDR3 DNA sequence: TGTGCCAGCAGACGGATCATGAACACTGAAGCTTTCTTT. This chain links TRBV2 with TRBJ1-1; D is uncertain. The germline V gene has CDR1 SNHLY and CDR2 FYNNEI. CDR3 length equals 13 residues. Trimming removed 6 bases from V and 0 bases from J, with 8 bases in between. The whole variable domain, filled in from reference TRBV2 and TRBJ1-1, reads EPEVTQTPSHQVTQMGQEVILRCVPISNHLYFYWYRQILGQKVEFLVSFYNNEISEKSEIFDDQFSVERPDGSNFTLKIRSTKLEDSAMYFCASRRIMNTEAFFGQGTRLTVV.

CDR3 coding DNA: TGTGCCAGCAGCCGACAGTACAATGAGCAGTTCTTC. Its translation: CASSRQYNEQFF. The gene calls are TRBV11-3 and TRBJ2-1; D perhaps matches TRBD1 (5 bases). The CDR3 totals 12 residues. Trimming took 5 bases from V and 4 from J, leaving 6 bases between them. Germline values: CDR1 SGHNT, CDR2 YENEEA.

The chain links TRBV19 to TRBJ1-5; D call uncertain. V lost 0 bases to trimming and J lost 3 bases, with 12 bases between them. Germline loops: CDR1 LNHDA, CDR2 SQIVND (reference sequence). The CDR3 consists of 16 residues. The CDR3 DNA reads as TGTGCCAGTAGTATAGAGCACAGCGGACCCAATCAGCCCCAGCATTTT. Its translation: CASSIEHSGPNQPQHF. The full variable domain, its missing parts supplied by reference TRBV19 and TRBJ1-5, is DGGITQSPKYLFRKEGQNVTLSCEQNLNHDAMYWYRQDPGQGLRLIYYSQIVNDFQKGDIAEGYSVSREKKESFPLTVTSAQKNPTAFYLCASSIEHSGPNQPQHFGDGTRLSIL.

CDR3 residues: CASSLDIGQPNTEAFF. CDR3 DNA sequence: TGCGCCAGCAGCTTGGATATCGGGCAGCCGAACACTGAAGCTTTCTTT. This sequence joins TRBV5-1 and TRBJ1-1; D ambiguous. This CDR3 is built from 16 residues. Per germline, CDR1 SGHRS and CDR2 YFSETQ. V was cut by 0 bases and J by 1 base, with 13 bases left in between.

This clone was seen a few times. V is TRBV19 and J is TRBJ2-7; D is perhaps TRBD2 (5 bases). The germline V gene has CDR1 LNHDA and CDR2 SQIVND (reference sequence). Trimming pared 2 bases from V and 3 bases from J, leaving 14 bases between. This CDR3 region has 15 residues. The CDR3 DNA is TGTGCCAGTAGTATAAACGAGGGTCCCGTCTACGAGCAGTACTTC. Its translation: CASSINEGPVYEQYF.

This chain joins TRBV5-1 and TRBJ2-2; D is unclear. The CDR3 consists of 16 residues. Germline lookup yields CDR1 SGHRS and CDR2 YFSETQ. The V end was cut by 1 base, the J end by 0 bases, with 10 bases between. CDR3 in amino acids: CASSLNSLPNTGELFF. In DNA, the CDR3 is TGCGCCAGCAGCTTGAACTCCCTCCCGAACACCGGGGAGCTGTTTTTT. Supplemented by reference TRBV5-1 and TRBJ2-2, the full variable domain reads KAGVTQTPRYLIKTRGQQVTLSCSPISGHRSVSWYQQTPGQGLQFLFEYFSETQRNKGNFPGRFSGRQFSNSRSEMNVSTLELGDSALYLCASSLNSLPNTGELFFGEGSRLTVL.

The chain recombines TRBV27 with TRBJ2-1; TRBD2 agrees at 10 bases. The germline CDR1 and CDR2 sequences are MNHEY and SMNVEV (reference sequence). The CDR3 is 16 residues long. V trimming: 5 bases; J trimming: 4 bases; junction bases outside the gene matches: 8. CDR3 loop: CASSNLLAGSYNEQFF. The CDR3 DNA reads TGTGCCAGCAGTAATCTACTAGCGGGGTCTTACAATGAGCAGTTCTTC.

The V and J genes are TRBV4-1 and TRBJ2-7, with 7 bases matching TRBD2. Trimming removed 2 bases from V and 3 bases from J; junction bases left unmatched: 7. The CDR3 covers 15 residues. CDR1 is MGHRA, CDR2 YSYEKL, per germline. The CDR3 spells CASSQINAGDYEQYF. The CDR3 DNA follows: TGCGCCAGCAGCCAAATAAACGCGGGGGACTACGAGCAGTACTTC.

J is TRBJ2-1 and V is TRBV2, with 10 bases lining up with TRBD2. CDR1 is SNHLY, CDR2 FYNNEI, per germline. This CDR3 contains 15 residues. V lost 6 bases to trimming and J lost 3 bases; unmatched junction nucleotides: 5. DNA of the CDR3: TGTGCCAGCAGCGAAACTAGCGGGGTCTACAATGAGCAGTTCTTC. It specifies CASSETSGVYNEQFF.

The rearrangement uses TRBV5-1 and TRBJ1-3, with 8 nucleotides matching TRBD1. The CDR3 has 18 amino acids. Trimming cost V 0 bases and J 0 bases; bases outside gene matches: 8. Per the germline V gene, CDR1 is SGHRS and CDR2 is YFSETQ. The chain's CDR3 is CASSLVYGTGGSGNTIYF. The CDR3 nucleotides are TGCGCCAGCAGCTTGGTGTACGGGACAGGCGGCTCTGGAAACACCATATATTTT.